A single sample gave rise to the 3 T cell receptor beta chains below, sequenced in a study of blood T cell repertoires in COVID-19. The method was immunoSEQ multiplex PCR; TCRdb's version includes in-frame clones alone and lacks a portion of them. Among roughly 250,000 clones listed, approximately 90% were seen once. Sequenced sample: PBMCs or T cells enriched from blood (not recorded which). Receptors originate from a woman under 30 who had recovered from COVID-19.

The rearrangement uses TRBV27 and TRBJ1-6; 10 positions match TRBD1. The J segment lost 9 bases and the V segment lost 2 bases, leaving 7 bases of the junction unmatched. The CDR3 runs 16 residues. Per germline, CDR1 MNHEY and CDR2 SMNVEV (reference sequence). CDR3 loop: CASSLPAGQGISPLHF. In DNA, the CDR3 is TGTGCCAGCAGTTTACCCGCGGGACAGGGGATTTCACCCCTCCACTTT.

The V call is TRBV4-1, the J call TRBJ2-3; 12 positions agree with TRBD2. CDR3 length equals 15 residues. V was clipped by 4 bases and J by 3 bases; unmatched bases: 2. Germline lookup yields CDR1 MGHRA and CDR2 YSYEKL. The CDR3 DNA reads as TGCGCCAGCAGCCGAGGACTAGCGGGAACAGATACGCAGTATTTT. This encodes CASSRGLAGTDTQYF.

V is TRBV24-1 and J is TRBJ1-2; the match to TRBD1 covers 9 bases. V trimming: 4 bases; J trimming: 8 bases; junction bases outside the gene matches: 4. CDR3 size: 13 residues. Germline CDR1 reads KGHDR; CDR2 reads SFDVKD. The CDR3 protein is CATSEQGAGGYTF. CDR3 DNA: TGTGCCACCAGTGAACAGGGGGCGGGCGGCTACACCTTC.